These T cell receptor beta chains were read from a single sample in a study of CD8 T cells in ankylosing spondylitis. One entry per CDR3 protein, called by TCRdb with MiXCR from the 5' RACE reads. The repertoire holds around 150,000 distinct CDR3 sequences, with under 14% as singletons. The sample taken for sequencing was blood, either unsorted or a sorted T cell fraction (not recorded which). The receptors stem from a male donor with ankylosing spondylitis or in good health (not recorded which). Both conserved end residues are part of each CDR3. A D gene is named only where the DNA matches it firmly. Where a row states a size, it is once, few, many or the class of an expanded clone; other rows omit it.

v_call	d_call	clone_size	j_call	cdr3_length	cdr3_aa	cdr3_nt
TRBV7-2	TRBD1	few	TRBJ2-5	12	CASSLATGAQYF	TGTGCCAGCAGCTTAGCTACAGGGGCCCAGTACTTC
TRBV3-1	.	.	TRBJ1-2	15	CASSPTSDRVTGYTF	TGTGCCAGCAGCCCCACATCGGACAGAGTAACGGGCTACACCTTC
TRBV6-2/TRBV6-3	TRBD2	.	TRBJ2-5	17	CASSSQAGASPGETQYF	TGTGCCAGCAGTTCTCAAGCGGGGGCCTCCCCGGGGGAGACCCAGTACTTC
TRBV21-1	.	.	TRBJ2-6	19	CASRGLTQGVISGANVLTF	TGTGCCAGCAGGGGCCTTACACAGGGTGTTATCTCTGGGGCCAACGTCCTGACTTTC
TRBV10-2	.	many	TRBJ1-1	14	CASVTSIQASEAFF	TGCGCCAGTGTTACCTCCATCCAGGCCAGCGAAGCTTTCTTT
TRBV10-2	.	many	TRBJ1-5	13	CASKGPGNQPQHF	TGCGCCAGCAAAGGGCCCGGCAATCAGCCCCAGCATTTT
TRBV5-1	.	few	TRBJ2-7	14	CASSPPKGPYEQYF	TGCGCCAGCAGCCCTCCCAAGGGTCCCTACGAGCAGTACTTC
TRBV20-1	.	many	TRBJ2-1	15	CSAKWERSSYNEQFF	TGCAGTGCTAAATGGGAGAGGAGCTCCTACAATGAGCAGTTCTTC
TRBV5-1	TRBD2	many	TRBJ2-3	16	CASSPPTSGGTDTQYF	TGCGCCAGCAGCCCCCCCACTAGCGGGGGCACAGATACGCAGTATTTT
TRBV2	.	.	TRBJ2-7	11	CASSAAVEQYF	TGTGCCAGCAGTGCGGCGGTTGAGCAGTACTTC
TRBV20-1	TRBD1	many	TRBJ2-5	16	CSARAPTGSYQETQYF	TGCAGTGCTAGAGCCCCGACAGGGTCGTACCAAGAGACCCAGTACTTC
TRBV5-1	.	.	TRBJ2-1	16	CASSSSGSQAYNEQFF	TGCGCCAGCAGCTCTTCTGGGTCCCAGGCCTACAATGAGCAGTTCTTC
TRBV6-2/TRBV6-3	TRBD1	many	TRBJ1-5	14	CASTAGGPNQPQHF	TGTGCCAGCACCGCAGGGGGTCCCAATCAGCCCCAGCATTTT
TRBV2	.	.	TRBJ1-4	15	CASSDRGPANEKLFF	TGTGCCAGCAGTGACCGTGGCCCCGCTAATGAAAAACTGTTTTTT
TRBV5-5	.	few	TRBJ2-3	16	CASSLVARGYTDTQYF	TGTGCCAGCAGCTTGGTGGCTAGGGGATACACAGATACGCAGTATTTT
TRBV9	TRBD2	few	TRBJ2-5	17	CASSVEPGAGGLETQYF	TGTGCCAGCAGCGTAGAACCCGGAGCGGGGGGTTTAGAGACCCAGTACTTC
TRBV20-1	TRBD1	many	TRBJ1-5	14	CSAGGQAGNQPQHF	TGCAGTGCTGGGGGACAGGCCGGCAATCAGCCCCAGCATTTT
TRBV5-6	.	many	TRBJ1-6	13	CASSLVRSSPLHF	TGTGCCAGCAGCTTGGTACGGTCGTCACCCCTCCACTTT
TRBV28	.	many	TRBJ2-1	14	CASSLSQGYNEQFF	TGTGCCAGCAGTTTAAGTCAGGGGTACAATGAGCAGTTCTTC
TRBV20-1	.	many	TRBJ2-1	15	CSAREVGRTYNEQFF	TGCAGTGCTAGAGAAGTCGGGAGAACCTACAATGAGCAGTTCTTC
TRBV27	TRBD2	.	TRBJ2-1	18	CASSSLAGGPVGDNEQFF	TGTGCCAGCAGTAGCTTAGCGGGAGGGCCTGTTGGGGACAATGAGCAGTTCTTC
TRBV3-1	TRBD1	.	TRBJ2-7	15	CASSPTQGAEDEQYF	TGTGCCAGCAGCCCTACACAGGGGGCAGAGGACGAGCAGTACTTC
TRBV20-1	.	many	TRBJ2-5	11	CSAVRGETQYF	TGCAGTGCTGTCAGAGGAGAGACCCAGTACTTC
TRBV12-3/TRBV12-4	TRBD1	few	TRBJ1-1	15	CASSNLGQGNTEAFF	TGTGCCAGCAGTAACCTGGGACAGGGGAACACTGAAGCTTTCTTT
TRBV20-1	.	.	TRBJ2-3	14	CSAKTSSGTDTQYF	TGCAGTGCTAAGACTTCTAGCGGCACAGATACGCAGTATTTT
TRBV5-5	.	many	TRBJ2-4	15	CASSLVQGQKNIQYF	TGTGCCAGCAGCTTGGTACAGGGACAAAAAAACATTCAGTACTTC
TRBV11-2	.	few	TRBJ2-5	13	CASSFGRKETQYF	TGTGCCAGCAGCTTCGGACGCAAAGAGACCCAGTACTTC
TRBV10-3	.	many	TRBJ2-7	14	CAISETRESGEQYF	TGTGCCATCAGTGAAACCAGGGAAAGTGGCGAGCAGTACTTC
TRBV7-2	.	.	TRBJ1-5	16	CASSLERGGLNQPQHF	TGTGCCAGCAGCTTAGAGCGCGGCGGTCTTAATCAGCCCCAGCATTTT
TRBV9	.	many	TRBJ2-3	14	CASSVEVHTDTQYF	TGTGCCAGCAGCGTAGAGGTCCATACGGATACGCAGTATTTT
TRBV6-1	.	many	TRBJ2-5	13	CASTKPGVETQYF	TGTGCCAGCACCAAGCCAGGGGTGGAGACCCAGTACTTC
TRBV6-6	.	few	TRBJ2-7	12	CASGLGSYEQYF	TGTGCCAGCGGGTTAGGGTCCTACGAGCAGTACTTC
TRBV5-6	.	few	TRBJ2-7	14	CASSLVGLRYEQYF	TGTGCCAGCAGCTTGGTAGGGCTGAGGTACGAGCAGTACTTC
TRBV12-3/TRBV12-4	TRBD1	many	TRBJ2-5	13	CASMTGIQETQYF	TGTGCCAGCATGACAGGGATCCAAGAGACCCAGTACTTC
TRBV11-2	.	many	TRBJ2-5	14	CASSLEIGGETQYF	TGTGCCAGCAGCTTAGAAATCGGGGGAGAGACCCAGTACTTC
TRBV5-1	.	many	TRBJ2-4	15	CASSFGLLAKNIQYF	TGCGCCAGCAGCTTCGGACTGCTAGCCAAAAACATTCAGTACTTC
TRBV28	.	many	TRBJ2-7	16	CASSRLDLSSSYEQYF	TGTGCCAGCAGCCGACTGGACCTTTCAAGCTCCTACGAGCAGTACTTC
TRBV11-2	TRBD2	many	TRBJ2-7	15	CASSLERREFDEQYF	TGTGCCAGCAGCTTAGAGAGGCGGGAGTTCGACGAGCAGTACTTC
TRBV14	.	many	TRBJ2-7	12	CASSQDARGEYF	TGTGCCAGCAGCCAGGATGCCAGGGGGGAGTACTTC
TRBV4-2	.	many	TRBJ2-3	16	CASSQQSEASTDTQYF	TGTGCCAGCAGCCAACAATCAGAGGCCAGCACAGATACGCAGTATTTT